This TCR beta chain was sequenced in a study of T cells in Graves' hyperthyroidism and ophthalmopathy. CDR1 is SGDLS, CDR2 YYNGEE, per germline. The V and J ends lost 0 bases and 6 bases respectively, with 9 bases between them. This CDR3 is 13 amino acids long. Amplification of TCR beta CDR3 regions was performed using RNA transcripts as template. Carried out on the TCR CDR3, a first-round RT-PCR used the HTBI primer set. TCRdb itself ran the multiplex PCR reads through MiXCR, one entry per CDR3 protein. The sample has tens of thousands of distinct CDR3 sequences, 45% seen once. Graves' hyperthyroidism qualified as stable when ophthalmopathy did not progress within 18 months. Every diagnosis used clinical symptoms, serum thyroxine and TRAb, thyroid ultrasound and orbital computed tomography. PBMCs were obtained from roughly 10 ml fresh peripheral blood.

Sequencing was carried out using blood. The gene calls are TRBV9 and TRBJ1-1; D gene unclear. The receptor's source is a woman in her thirties with Graves' hyperthyroidism. CDR3 region: CASSVGAMAEAFF. In nucleotides, the CDR3 is TGTGCCAGCAGCGTAGGGGCTATGGCTGAAGCTTTCTTT.